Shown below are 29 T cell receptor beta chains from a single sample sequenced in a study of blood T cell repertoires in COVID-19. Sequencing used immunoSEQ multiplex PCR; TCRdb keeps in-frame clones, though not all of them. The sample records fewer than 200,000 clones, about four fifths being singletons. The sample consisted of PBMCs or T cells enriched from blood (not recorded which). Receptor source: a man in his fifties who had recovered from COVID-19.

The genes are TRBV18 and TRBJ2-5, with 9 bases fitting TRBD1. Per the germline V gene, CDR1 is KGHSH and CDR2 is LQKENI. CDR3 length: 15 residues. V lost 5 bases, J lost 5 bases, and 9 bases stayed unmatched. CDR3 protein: CASSATQGAEETQYF. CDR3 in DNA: TGTGCCAGCTCAGCTACACAGGGGGCCGAGGAGACCCAGTACTTC. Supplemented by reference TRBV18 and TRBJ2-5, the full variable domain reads NAGVMQNPRHLVRRRGQEARLRCSPMKGHSHVYWYRQLPEEGLKFMVYLQKENIIDESGMPKERFSAEFPKEGPSILRIQQVVRGDSAAYFCASSATQGAEETQYFGPGTRLLVL.

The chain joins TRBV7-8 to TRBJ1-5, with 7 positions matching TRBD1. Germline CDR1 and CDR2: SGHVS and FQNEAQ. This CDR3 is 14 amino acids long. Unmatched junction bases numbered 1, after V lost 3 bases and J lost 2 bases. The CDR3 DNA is TGTGCCAGCAGCTTTCAGGGGGGCAATCAGCCCCAGCATTTT. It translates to CASSFQGGNQPQHF. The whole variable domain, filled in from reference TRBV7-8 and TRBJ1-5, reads GAGVSQSPRYKVAKRGQDVALRCDPISGHVSLFWYQQALGQGPEFLTYFQNEAQLDKSGLPSDRFFAERPEGSVSTLKIQRTQQEDSAVYLCASSFQGGNQPQHFGDGTRLSIL.

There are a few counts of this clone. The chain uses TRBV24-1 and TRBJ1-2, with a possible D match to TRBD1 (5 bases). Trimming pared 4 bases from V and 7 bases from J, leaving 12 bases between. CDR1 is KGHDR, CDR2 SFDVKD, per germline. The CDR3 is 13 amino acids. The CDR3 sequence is CATSEGAQGGYTF. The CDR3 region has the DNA TGTGCCACCAGTGAAGGGGCCCAGGGTGGCTACACCTTC.

CDR3 in amino acids: CASSPRVRETQYF. The CDR3 nucleotides are TGTGCCAGCAGCCCCAGGGTAAGGGAGACCCAGTACTTC. The chain employs TRBV7-2 and TRBJ2-5; D perhaps matches TRBD1 (5 bases). This CDR3 is 13 amino acids long. Trimming took off 5 bases at V and 5 bases at J, with 12 bases between the two ends. Germline V gene lookup returns CDR1 SGHTA and CDR2 FQGNSA.

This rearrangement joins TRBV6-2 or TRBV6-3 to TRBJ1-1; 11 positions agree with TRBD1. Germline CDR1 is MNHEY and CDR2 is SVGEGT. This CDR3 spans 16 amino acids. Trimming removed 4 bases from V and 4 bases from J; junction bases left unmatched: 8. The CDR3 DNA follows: TGTGCCAGCAGTTCGGACAGGGGGCGTGGGGGCACTGAAGCTTTCTTT. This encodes CASSSDRGRGGTEAFF.

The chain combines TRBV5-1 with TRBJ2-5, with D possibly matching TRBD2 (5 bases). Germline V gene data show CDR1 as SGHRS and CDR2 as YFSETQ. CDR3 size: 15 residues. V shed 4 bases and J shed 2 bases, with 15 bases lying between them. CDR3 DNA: TGCGCCAGCAGCCCTGGACTTCGGGGACAAGAGACCCAGTACTTC. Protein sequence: CASSPGLRGQETQYF. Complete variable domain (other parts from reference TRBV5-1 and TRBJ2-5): KAGVTQTPRYLIKTRGQQVTLSCSPISGHRSVSWYQQTPGQGLQFLFEYFSETQRNKGNFPGRFSGRQFSNSRSEMNVSTLELGDSALYLCASSPGLRGQETQYFGPGTRLLVL.

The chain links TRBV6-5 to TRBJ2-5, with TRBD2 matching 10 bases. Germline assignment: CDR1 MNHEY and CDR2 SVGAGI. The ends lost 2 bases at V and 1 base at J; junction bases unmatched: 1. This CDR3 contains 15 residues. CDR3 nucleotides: TGTGCCAGCAGTTACCGGACTAGCGGCCAAGAGACCCAGTACTTC. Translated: CASSYRTSGQETQYF.

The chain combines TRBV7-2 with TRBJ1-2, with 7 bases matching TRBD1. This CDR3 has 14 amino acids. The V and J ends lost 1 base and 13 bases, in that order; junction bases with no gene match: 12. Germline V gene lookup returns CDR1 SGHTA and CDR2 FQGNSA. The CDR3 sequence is CASSLGDRSGGSTF. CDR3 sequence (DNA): TGTGCCAGCAGCTTAGGGGACAGATCCGGGGGATCCACCTTC.

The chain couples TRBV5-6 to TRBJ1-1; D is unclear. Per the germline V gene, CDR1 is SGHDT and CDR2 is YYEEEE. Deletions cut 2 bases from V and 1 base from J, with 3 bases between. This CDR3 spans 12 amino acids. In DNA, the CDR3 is TGTGCCAGCAGCTTCGGGAACACTGAAGCTTTCTTT. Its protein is CASSFGNTEAFF.

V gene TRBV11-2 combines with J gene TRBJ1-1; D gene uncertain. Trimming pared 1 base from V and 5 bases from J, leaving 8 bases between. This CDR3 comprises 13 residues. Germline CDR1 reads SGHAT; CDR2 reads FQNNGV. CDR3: CASSLALRTEAFF. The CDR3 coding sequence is TGTGCCAGCAGCTTAGCCCTCCGTACTGAAGCTTTCTTT.

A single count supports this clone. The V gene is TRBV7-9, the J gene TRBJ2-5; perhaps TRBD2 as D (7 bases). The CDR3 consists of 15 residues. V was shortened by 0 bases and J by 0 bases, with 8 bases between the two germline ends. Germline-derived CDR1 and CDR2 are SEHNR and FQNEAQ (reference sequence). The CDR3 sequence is CASSLAGGHQETQYF. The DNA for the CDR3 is TGTGCCAGCAGCTTAGCGGGGGGGCACCAAGAGACCCAGTACTTC.

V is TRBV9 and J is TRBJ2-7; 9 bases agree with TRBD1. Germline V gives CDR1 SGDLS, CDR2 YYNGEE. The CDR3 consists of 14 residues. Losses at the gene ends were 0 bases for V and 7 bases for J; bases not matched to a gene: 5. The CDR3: CASSVGDRGREQYF. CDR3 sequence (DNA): TGTGCCAGCAGCGTAGGAGACAGGGGGAGGGAGCAGTACTTC.

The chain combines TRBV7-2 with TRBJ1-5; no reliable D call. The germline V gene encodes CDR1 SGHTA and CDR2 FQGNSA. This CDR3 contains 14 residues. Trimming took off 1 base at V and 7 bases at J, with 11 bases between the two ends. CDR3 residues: CASSLVTESQPQHF. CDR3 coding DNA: TGTGCCAGCAGCTTAGTTACCGAAAGCCAGCCCCAGCATTTT.

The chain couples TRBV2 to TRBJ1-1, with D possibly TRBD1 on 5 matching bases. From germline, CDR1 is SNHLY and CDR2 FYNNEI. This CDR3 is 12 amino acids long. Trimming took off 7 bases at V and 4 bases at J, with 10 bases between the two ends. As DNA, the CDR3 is TGTGCCAGCATCGGGGGGGGCACTGAAGCTTTCTTT. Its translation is CASIGGGTEAFF.

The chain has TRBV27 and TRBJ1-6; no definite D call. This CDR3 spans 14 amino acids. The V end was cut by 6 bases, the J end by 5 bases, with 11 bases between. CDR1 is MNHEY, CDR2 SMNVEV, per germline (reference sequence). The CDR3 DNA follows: TGTGCCAGCAGATCGGGGTGGAATAATTCACCCCTCCACTTT. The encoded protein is CASRSGWNNSPLHF.

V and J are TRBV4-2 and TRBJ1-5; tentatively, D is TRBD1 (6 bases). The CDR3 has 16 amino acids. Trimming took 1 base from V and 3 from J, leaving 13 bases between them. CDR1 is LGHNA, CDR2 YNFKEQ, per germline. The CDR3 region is CASSQAGWDTNQPQHF. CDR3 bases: TGTGCCAGCAGCCAAGCCGGGTGGGACACCAATCAGCCCCAGCATTTT.

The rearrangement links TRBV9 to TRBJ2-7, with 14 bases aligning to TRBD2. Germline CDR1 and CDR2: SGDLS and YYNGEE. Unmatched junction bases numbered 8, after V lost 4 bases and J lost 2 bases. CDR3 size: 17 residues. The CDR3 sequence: CASSPAGLAGDPYEQYF. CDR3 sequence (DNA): TGTGCCAGCAGCCCCGCGGGACTAGCGGGGGACCCCTACGAGCAGTACTTC.

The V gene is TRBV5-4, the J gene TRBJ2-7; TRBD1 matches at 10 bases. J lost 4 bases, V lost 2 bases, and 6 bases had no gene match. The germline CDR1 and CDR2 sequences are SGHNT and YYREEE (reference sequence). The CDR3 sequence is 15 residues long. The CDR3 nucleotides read TGTGCCAGCAGCTTACCTGGGACAGGGGTGTACGAGCAGTACTTC. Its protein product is CASSLPGTGVYEQYF.

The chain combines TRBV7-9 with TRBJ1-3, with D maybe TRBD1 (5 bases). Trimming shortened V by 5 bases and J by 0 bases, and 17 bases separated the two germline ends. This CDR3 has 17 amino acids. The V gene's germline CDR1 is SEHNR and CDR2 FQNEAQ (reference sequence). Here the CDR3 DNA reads TGTGCCAGCAGCGGAATTACAGGCCTAAGCTCTGGAAACACCATATATTTT. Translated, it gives CASSGITGLSSGNTIYF.

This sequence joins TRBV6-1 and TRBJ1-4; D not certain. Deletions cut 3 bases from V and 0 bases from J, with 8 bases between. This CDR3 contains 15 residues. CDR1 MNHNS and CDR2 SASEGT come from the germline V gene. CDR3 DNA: TGTGCCAGCAGTGAGTTTAGTGCAACTAATGAAAAACTGTTTTTT. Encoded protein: CASSEFSATNEKLFF.

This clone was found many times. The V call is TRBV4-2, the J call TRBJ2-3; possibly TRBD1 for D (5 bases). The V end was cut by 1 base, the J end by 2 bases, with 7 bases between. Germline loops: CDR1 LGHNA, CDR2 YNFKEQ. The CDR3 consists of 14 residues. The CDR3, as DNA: TGTGCCAGCAGCCAAGGGGGCGACACAGATACGCAGTATTTT. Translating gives CASSQGGDTDTQYF.

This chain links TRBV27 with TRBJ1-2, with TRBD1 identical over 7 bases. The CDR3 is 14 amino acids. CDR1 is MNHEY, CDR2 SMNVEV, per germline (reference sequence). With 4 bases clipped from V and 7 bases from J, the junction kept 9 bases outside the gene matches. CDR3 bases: TGTGCCAGCAGTTCAGGACAGGCCCCCGGTGGCTACACCTTC. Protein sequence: CASSSGQAPGGYTF.

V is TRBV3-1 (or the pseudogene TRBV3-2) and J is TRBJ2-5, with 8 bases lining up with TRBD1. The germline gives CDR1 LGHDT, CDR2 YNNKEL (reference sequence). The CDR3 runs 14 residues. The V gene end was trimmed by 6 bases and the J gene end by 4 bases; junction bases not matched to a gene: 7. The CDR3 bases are TGTGCCAGCAGACTCGGGCAGGGGGCAGAGACCCAGTACTTC. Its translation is CASRLGQGAETQYF.

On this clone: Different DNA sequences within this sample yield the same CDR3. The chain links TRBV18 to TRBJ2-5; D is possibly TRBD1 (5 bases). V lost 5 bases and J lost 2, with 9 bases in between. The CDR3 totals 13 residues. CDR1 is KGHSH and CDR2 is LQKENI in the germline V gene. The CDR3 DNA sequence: TGTGCCAGCTCAAGGGGCAAGCAAGAGACCCAGTACTTC. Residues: CASSRGKQETQYF.

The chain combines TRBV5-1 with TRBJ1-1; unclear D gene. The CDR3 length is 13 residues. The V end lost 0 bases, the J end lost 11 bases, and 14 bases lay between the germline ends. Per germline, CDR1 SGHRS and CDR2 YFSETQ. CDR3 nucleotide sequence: TGCGCCAGCAGCTTGGGAACGGAGAGAAGCGCTTTCTTT. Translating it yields CASSLGTERSAFF.

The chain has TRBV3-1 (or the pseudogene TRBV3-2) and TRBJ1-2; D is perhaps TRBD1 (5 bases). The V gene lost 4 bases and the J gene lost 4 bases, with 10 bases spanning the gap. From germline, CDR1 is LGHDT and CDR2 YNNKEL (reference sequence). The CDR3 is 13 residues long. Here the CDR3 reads CASSLQGGYGYTF. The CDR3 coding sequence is TGTGCCAGCAGCCTCCAGGGTGGCTATGGCTACACCTTC.

In DNA, the CDR3 is TGTGCCAGTAGTCCAGGGCAGGGTGAGAATTCACCCCTCCACTTT. Translated, it gives CASSPGQGENSPLHF. The chain carries TRBV19 and TRBJ1-6; a possible D gene is TRBD1 (5 bases). V was shortened by 5 bases and J by 7 bases, with 15 bases between the two germline ends. The CDR3 has 15 amino acids. In germline, CDR1 is LNHDA, CDR2 SQIVND (reference sequence).

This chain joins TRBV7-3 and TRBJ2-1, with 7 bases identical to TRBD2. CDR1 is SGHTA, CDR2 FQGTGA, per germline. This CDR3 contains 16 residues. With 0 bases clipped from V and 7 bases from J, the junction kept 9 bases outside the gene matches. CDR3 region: CASSLTTGGGGNEQFF. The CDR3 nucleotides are TGTGCCAGCAGCTTAACGACCGGCGGGGGAGGGAATGAGCAGTTCTTC. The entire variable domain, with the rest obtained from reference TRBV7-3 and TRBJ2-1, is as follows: GAGVSQTPSNKVTEKGKYVELRCDPISGHTALYWYRQSLGQGPEFLIYFQGTGAADDSGLPNDRFFAVRPEGSVSTLKIQRTERGDSAVYLCASSLTTGGGGNEQFFGPGTRLTVL.

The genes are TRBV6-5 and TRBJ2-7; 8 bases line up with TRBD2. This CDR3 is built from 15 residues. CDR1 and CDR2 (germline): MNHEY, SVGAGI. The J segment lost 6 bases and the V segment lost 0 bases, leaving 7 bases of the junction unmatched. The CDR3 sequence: CASSYSGSGAVEQYF. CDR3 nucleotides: TGTGCCAGCAGTTACTCTGGTAGCGGGGCAGTCGAGCAGTACTTC.